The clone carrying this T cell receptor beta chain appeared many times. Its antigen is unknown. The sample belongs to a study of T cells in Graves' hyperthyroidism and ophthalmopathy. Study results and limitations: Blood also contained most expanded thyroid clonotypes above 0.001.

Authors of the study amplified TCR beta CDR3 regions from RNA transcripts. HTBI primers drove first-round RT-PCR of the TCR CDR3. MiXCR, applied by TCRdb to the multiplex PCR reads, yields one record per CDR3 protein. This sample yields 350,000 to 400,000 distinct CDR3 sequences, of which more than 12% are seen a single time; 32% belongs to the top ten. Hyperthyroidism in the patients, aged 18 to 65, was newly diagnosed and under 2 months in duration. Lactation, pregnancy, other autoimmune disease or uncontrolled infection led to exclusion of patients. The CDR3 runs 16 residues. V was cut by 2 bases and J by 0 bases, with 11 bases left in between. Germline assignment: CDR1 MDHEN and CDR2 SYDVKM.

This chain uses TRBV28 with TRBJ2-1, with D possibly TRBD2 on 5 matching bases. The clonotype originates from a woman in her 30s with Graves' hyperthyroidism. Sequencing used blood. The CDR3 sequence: CASSLTGISSYNEQFF. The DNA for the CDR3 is TGTGCCAGCAGTTTAACGGGGATTAGCTCCTACAATGAGCAGTTCTTC.